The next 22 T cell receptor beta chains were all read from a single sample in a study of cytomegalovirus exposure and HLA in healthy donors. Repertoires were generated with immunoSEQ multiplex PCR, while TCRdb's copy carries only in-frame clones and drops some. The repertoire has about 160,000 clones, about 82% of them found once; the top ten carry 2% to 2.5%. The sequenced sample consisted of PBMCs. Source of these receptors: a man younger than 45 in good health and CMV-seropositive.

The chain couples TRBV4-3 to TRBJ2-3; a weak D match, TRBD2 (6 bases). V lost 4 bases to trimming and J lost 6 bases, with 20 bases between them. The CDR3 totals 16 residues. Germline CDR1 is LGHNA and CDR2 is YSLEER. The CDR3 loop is CASSPGSGAGSDTQYF. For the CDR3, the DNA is TGCGCCAGCAGCCCCGGTAGTGGTGCGGGGTCGGATACGCAGTATTTT.

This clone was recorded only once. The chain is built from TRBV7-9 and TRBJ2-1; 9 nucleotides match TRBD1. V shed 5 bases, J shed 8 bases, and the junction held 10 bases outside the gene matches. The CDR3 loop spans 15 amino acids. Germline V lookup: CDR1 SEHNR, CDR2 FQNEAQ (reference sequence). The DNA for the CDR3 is TGTGCCAGCAGCCAAAGACAGGGGGTGTACGATGAGCAGTTCTTC. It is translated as CASSQRQGVYDEQFF.

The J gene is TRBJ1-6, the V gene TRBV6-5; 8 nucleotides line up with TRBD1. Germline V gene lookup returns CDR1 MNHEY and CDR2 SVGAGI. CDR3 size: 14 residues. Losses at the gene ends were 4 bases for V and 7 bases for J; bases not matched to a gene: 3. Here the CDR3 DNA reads TGTGCCAGCAGTTTGGACAGGGACAATTCACCCCTCCACTTT. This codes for CASSLDRDNSPLHF.

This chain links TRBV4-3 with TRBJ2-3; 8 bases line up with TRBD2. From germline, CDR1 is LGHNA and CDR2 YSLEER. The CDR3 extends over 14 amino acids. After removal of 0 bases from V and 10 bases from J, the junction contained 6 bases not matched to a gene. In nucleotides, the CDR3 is TGCGCCAGCAGCCAAGATCCCACGGGGGGGGCGCAGTATTTT. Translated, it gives CASSQDPTGGAQYF.

The CDR3 sequence: CASSSYQTQYF. DNA for the CDR3: TGTGCCAGCAGTTCCTATCAGACCCAGTACTTC. The chain uses TRBV6-6 and TRBJ2-5; D not certain. The V and J ends lost 4 bases and 6 bases respectively, with 6 bases between them. The CDR3 runs to 11 residues. Germline V gives CDR1 MNHNY, CDR2 SVGAGI (reference sequence).

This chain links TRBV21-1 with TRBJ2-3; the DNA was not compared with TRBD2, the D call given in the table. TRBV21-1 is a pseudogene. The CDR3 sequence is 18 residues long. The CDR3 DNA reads TGTGCCAGCAGCAAAGAAATCAGTAGCGGGGAACCCACAGATACGCAGTATTTT. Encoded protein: CASSKEISSGEPTDTQYF.

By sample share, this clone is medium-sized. CDR3 sequence: CATSLGRGREQYF. The CDR3 nucleotides are TGTGCCACCAGCCTAGGAAGGGGGCGCGAGCAGTACTTC. The chain employs TRBV15 and TRBJ2-7, with 7 bases aligning to TRBD1. The CDR3 contains 13 residues. With V trimmed by 5 bases and J by 6 bases, 7 bases remained unmatched. Germline V gene sequence: CDR1 LNHNV, CDR2 YYDKDF (reference sequence).

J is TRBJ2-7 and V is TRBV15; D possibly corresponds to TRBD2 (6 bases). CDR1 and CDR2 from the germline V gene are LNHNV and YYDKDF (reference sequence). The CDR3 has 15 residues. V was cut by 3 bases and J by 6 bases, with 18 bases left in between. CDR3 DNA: TGTGCCACCAGCAGTTTGGGCGGGGTGGAACGCGAGCAGTACTTC. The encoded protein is CATSSLGGVEREQYF.

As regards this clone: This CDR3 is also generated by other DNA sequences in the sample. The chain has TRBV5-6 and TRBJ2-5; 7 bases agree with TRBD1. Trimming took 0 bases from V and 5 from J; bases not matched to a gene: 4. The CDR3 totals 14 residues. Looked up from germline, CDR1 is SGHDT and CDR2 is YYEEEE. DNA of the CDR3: TGTGCCAGCAGCTTGGCCGGCAGGGGGGAGACCCAGTACTTC. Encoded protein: CASSLAGRGETQYF.

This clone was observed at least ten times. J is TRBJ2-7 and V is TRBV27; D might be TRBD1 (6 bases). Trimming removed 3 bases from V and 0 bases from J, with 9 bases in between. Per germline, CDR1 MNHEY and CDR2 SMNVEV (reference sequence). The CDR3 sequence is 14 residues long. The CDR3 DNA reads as TGTGCCAGCAGTTTTAGGGGGTCCTCCTACGAGCAGTACTTC. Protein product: CASSFRGSSYEQYF.

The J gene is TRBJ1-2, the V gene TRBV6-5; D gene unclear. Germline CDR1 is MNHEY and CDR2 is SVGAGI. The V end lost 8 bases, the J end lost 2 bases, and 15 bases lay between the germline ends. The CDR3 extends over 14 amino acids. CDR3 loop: CASVREGSNYGYTF. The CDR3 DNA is TGTGCCAGCGTACGGGAGGGTTCAAACTATGGCTACACCTTC.

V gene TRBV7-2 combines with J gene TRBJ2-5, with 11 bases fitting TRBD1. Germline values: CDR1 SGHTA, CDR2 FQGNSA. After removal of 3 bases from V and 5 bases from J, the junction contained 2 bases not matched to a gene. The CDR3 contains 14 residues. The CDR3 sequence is CASSFGTGGETQYF. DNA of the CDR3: TGTGCCAGCAGCTTCGGGACAGGGGGGGAGACCCAGTACTTC. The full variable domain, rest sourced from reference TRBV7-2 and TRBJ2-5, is GAGVSQSPSNKVTEKGKDVELRCDPISGHTALYWYRQSLGQGLEFLIYFQGNSAPDKSGLPSDRFSAERTGGSVSTLTIQRTQQEDSAVYLCASSFGTGGETQYFGPGTRLLVL.

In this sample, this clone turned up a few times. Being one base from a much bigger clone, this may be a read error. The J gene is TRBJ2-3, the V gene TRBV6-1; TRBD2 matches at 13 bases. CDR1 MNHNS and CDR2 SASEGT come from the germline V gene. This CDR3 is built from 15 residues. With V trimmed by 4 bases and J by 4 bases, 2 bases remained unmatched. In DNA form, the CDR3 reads TGTGCCAGCAGTGGGACTAGCGGGGGCTCAGATACGCAGTATTTT. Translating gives CASSGTSGGSDTQYF.

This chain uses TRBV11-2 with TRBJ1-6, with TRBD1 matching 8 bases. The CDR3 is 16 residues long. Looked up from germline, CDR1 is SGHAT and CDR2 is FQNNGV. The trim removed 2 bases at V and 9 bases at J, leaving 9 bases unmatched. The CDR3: CASSLSNTGGVSPLHF. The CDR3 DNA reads TGTGCCAGCAGCTTATCGAATACAGGGGGAGTTTCACCCCTCCACTTT.

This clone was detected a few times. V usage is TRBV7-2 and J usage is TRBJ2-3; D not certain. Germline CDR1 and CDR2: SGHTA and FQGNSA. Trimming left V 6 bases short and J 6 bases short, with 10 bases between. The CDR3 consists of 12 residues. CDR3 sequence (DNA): TGTGCCAGCAGAGTCCTTCAGGATACGCAGTATTTT. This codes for CASRVLQDTQYF.

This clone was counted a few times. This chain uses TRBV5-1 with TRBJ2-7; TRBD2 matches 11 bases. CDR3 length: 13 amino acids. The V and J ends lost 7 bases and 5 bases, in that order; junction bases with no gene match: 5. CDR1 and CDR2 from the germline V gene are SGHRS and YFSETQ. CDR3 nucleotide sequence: TGCGCCAGCGGCGAACTAGCGGGAGACGAGCAGTACTTC. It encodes CASGELAGDEQYF.

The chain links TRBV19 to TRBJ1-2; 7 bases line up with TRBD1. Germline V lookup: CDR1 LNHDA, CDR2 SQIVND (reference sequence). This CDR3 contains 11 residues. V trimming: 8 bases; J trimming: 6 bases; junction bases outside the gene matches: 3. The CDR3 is CASGRGDGYTF. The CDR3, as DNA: TGTGCCAGTGGCAGGGGGGATGGCTACACCTTC.

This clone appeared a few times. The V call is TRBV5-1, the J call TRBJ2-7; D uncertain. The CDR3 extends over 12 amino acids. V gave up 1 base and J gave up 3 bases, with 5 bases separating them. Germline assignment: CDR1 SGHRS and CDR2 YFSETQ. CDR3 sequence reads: CASSLNSYEQYF. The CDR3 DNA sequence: TGCGCCAGCAGCTTGAACAGCTACGAGCAGTACTTC.

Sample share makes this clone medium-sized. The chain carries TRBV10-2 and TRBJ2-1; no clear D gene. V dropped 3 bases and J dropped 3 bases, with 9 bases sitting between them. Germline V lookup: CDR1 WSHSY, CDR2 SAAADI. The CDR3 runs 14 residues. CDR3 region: CASSDLGDYNEQFF. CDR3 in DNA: TGCGCCAGCAGTGATTTAGGAGACTACAATGAGCAGTTCTTC.

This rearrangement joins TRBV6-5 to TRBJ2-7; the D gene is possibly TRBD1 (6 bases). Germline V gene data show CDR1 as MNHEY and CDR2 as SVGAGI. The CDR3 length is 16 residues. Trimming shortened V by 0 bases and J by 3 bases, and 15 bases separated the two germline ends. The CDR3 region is CASSYSTGSQLYEQYF. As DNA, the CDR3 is TGTGCCAGCAGTTACTCGACAGGATCTCAGCTCTACGAGCAGTACTTC.

Here the CDR3 DNA reads TGTGCCAGCAGCCTTACTAGCGGGAGCACAGATACGCAGTATTTT. Translating gives CASSLTSGSTDTQYF. The rearrangement joins TRBV7-9 to TRBJ2-3, with 9 nucleotides matching TRBD2. V lost 5 bases, J lost 0 bases, and 3 bases stayed unmatched. Germline V gene data show CDR1 as SEHNR and CDR2 as FQNEAQ (reference sequence). This CDR3 comprises 15 residues.

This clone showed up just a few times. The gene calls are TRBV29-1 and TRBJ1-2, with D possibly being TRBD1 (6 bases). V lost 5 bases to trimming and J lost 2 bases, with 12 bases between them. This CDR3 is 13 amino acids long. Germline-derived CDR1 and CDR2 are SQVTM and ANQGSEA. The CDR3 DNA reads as TGCAGCGTTCACCGACAGGAAAACTATGGCTACACCTTC. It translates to CSVHRQENYGYTF.